This T cell receptor beta chain was identified in a study of T-cell reconstitution after alpha-beta-depleted transplantation in children. In germline, CDR1 is SGHRS, CDR2 YFSETQ. V lost 0 bases and J 4 bases, leaving 11 bases between the germline ends. This CDR3 is 15 amino acids long. The TCRbeta library incorporated unique molecular identifiers. Using its own MiXCR run on the PCR reads, TCRdb lists one record per CDR3 protein. The table lists 450,000 to 600,000 distinct CDR3 sequences, approximately 30% of them singletons. The gene calls are TRBV5-1 and TRBJ1-3; no definite D call. The source of this sequence is a human donor who donated a stem cell graft to a child with aplastic anemia. Sequenced material: PBMCs from the stem cell graft donor, taken from the stem cell graft. CDR3 loop: CASSLGQSWGNTIYF. CDR3 in DNA: TGCGCCAGCAGCTTGGGGCAGTCGTGGGGAAACACCATATATTTT.